A selection of T cell receptor beta chains follows, all from one sample in a study of spatial heterogeneity in lung cancer. TCRdb processed the 5' RACE reads anew with MiXCR; each CDR3 protein has one entry. There are about 44,000 distinct CDR3 sequences in the sample; roughly 13% occur only once, and around 54% lies in the top ten. The sequencing used PBMCs, collected at surgery. These receptors were taken from a male donor with early-stage non-small cell lung cancer. The CDR3 runs from the conserved cysteine through the conserved F or W.

TRBV9	TRBJ2-7	CASSVGNQGQTYEQYF
TRBV6-2/TRBV6-3	TRBJ2-5	CASSGGFGETQYF
TRBV6-4	TRBJ2-3	CASSDRPADTQYF
TRBV28	TRBJ2-1	CASKGLDWGEQFF
TRBV7-2	TRBJ2-2	CASSLGLHPAAELFF
TRBV20-1	TRBJ1-1	CSARESTEAFF
TRBV5-1	TRBJ2-1	CASSSTGGQNNEQFF
TRBV5-8	TRBJ2-5	CASSPFGKETQYF
TRBV7-7	TRBJ2-7	CASSFGLAEIYEQYF
TRBV2	TRBJ1-5	CASSEVNSYNQPQHF
TRBV20-1	TRBJ1-4	CSASVPGQGIEKLFF
TRBV7-2	TRBJ1-1	CASSYLTPGRETEAFF
TRBV6-5	TRBJ2-2	CASERSSGTGELFF
TRBV5-1	TRBJ1-5	CASSLTGSDNQPQHF
TRBV29-1	TRBJ2-6	CSYRSSGANVLTF
TRBV10-3	TRBJ2-2	CAIRTGESTGELFF
TRBV7-7	TRBJ2-7	CASSQGQAREQYF
TRBV4-1	TRBJ2-5	CARSQDSSAAGEETQYF
TRBV10-3	TRBJ1-4	CAISAGEGEKLFF
TRBV6-5	TRBJ1-3	CASSNQGASGNTIYF
TRBV20-1	TRBJ2-5	CSARGLAGNQETQYF
TRBV7-2	TRBJ1-1	CASSLVVSHGEAFF
TRBV6-5	TRBJ2-7	CASSYSTASSSYEQYF
TRBV5-1	TRBJ1-1	CASSQQMNTEAFF
TRBV7-9	TRBJ2-4	CASSSPQELNIQYF
TRBV3-1	TRBJ2-3	CASSQLYRGTDTQYF
TRBV5-1	TRBJ2-5	CASSLEGQGFETQYF
TRBV5-4	TRBJ1-2	CASSLAGNYGYTF
TRBV18	TRBJ1-1	CASSLEKQGTTEAFF
TRBV14	TRBJ2-1	CASSQPGHLFSYNEQFF
TRBV28	TRBJ2-7	CASSVFYEQYF
TRBV27	TRBJ2-3	CASKGWGHLTDTQYF
TRBV25-1	TRBJ1-4	CASGGFSNEKLFF
TRBV5-5	TRBJ2-5	CASTFARSGSGETQYF
TRBV7-9	TRBJ1-1	CASKVDGPVTEAFF
TRBV12-3/TRBV12-4	TRBJ2-7	CASSPQGGRIYEQYF
TRBV9	TRBJ2-6	CASSAGSASGANVLTF
TRBV11-3	TRBJ2-5	CASSLEGPQYQETQYF
TRBV7-8	TRBJ2-3	CASSLAASLGDTQYF
TRBV4-3	TRBJ2-7	CASSQGSGRYEQYF
TRBV10-3	TRBJ1-2	CAISETTGIYGYTF
TRBV29-1	TRBJ1-2	CSVETGDYGYTF
TRBV7-9	TRBJ1-2	CASSLGQDSYGYTF
TRBV7-2	TRBJ1-1	CASSLDGTWDTEAFF
TRBV20-1	TRBJ2-5	CSASSREETQYF
TRBV12-3/TRBV12-4	TRBJ1-5	CASSLGVQQPQHF
TRBV29-1	TRBJ2-3	CSVEDERDTQYF
TRBV7-2	TRBJ1-2	CASSQDSLHGYTF
TRBV2	TRBJ1-6	CASSEFGNGNSPLHF
TRBV2	TRBJ2-2	CASRAADPGLRYSGELFF
TRBV29-1	TRBJ2-1	CSVELQGIYNEQFF
TRBV3-1	TRBJ1-2	CASSRDSGVGYTF
TRBV24-1	TRBJ2-3	CATRSGSTDTQYF
TRBV6-5	TRBJ2-1	CASSSRSEQFF
TRBV9	TRBJ2-1	CASSVSGGTYNEQFF
TRBV28	TRBJ2-3	CASLAGGPDTQYF
TRBV24-1	TRBJ2-3	CATSDSGTSGRMTDTQYF
TRBV7-6	TRBJ1-5	CASSSGPRRGQQPQHF
TRBV4-1	TRBJ1-6	CASSQDWSYNSPLHF
TRBV7-8	TRBJ1-2	CASSPFTGGNYGYTF